The entry below gives a single T cell receptor beta chain sequence along with its context. From germline, CDR1 is SGHNT and CDR2 YENEEA. Trimming took 8 bases from V and 3 from J, leaving 17 bases between them. The CDR3 loop spans 15 amino acids. This specimen belongs to a study of T cell repertoires in ileal Crohn's disease. Sequenced by immunoSEQ multiplex PCR; TCRdb stores in-frame clones only, minus some. The sample consists of about 7,200 clones, approximately 80% of them appearing once. The receptor's source is an adult with Crohn's disease. The chain couples TRBV11-3 to TRBJ2-1; a possible D gene is TRBD1 (6 bases). The specimen sequenced was ileal tissue. This chain's CDR3 is CASAYAGRGYNEQFF. CDR3 DNA: TGTGCCAGCGCATACGCAGGCAGGGGCTACAATGAGCAGTTCTTC.